The rows below give T cell receptor beta chains drawn from one sample of a study of PD-L1 blockade in urothelial cancer. Clones were sequenced by immunoSEQ multiplex PCR, and TCRdb holds only the in-frame ones, with some missing. The table records approximately 91,000 clones, over 80% of them present only once. Source: PBMCs, taken around atezolizumab (anti-PD-L1) treatment. These receptors were collected from a man aged 65-85 years with urothelial cancer. CDR3s include the opening cysteine and the closing phenylalanine or tryptophan. A D gene is named only where the DNA matches it firmly. The size field is filled for only some rows; it gives once, few, many or a size class.

clone_size j_call v_call d_call cdr3_nt cdr3_aa
- TRBJ2-7 TRBV30 TRBD1 TGTGCCTGGAGTCGGGGTTTGGCGGGACAGGGGTACGAGCAGTACTTC CAWSRGLAGQGYEQYF
few TRBJ2-7 TRBV21-1 - TGTGCCAGCAGCACCACACCCACAGGTCAAATCTACGAGCAGTACTTC CASSTTPTGQIYEQYF
- TRBJ2-4 TRBV4-3 - TGCGCCAGCAGCCAAGGTCTATCGGGACTCAAAAACATTCAGTACTTC CASSQGLSGLKNIQYF
- TRBJ2-5 TRBV19 TRBD1 TGTGCCAGTAGTATTGATTCAGGGGGTACGGAGACCCAGTACTTC CASSIDSGGTETQYF
- TRBJ2-6 TRBV19 TRBD2 TGTGCCACCACCCGGGAGGGTTCTGGGGCCAACGTCCTGACTTTC CATTREGSGANVLTF
- TRBJ2-1 TRBV7-3 - TGTGCCAGCAGCTTATTTCCGTACAATGAGCAGTTCTTC CASSLFPYNEQFF
- TRBJ1-2 TRBV2 - TGTGCCAGCAGTGAAGGTTTTTGGGGGCGGCTGAATGGCTACACCTTC CASSEGFWGRLNGYTF
- TRBJ1-1 TRBV6-6 - TGTGCCAGCAGCAAGGACAGTACTGAAGCTTTCTTT CASSKDSTEAFF
- TRBJ2-2 TRBV19 TRBD1 TGTGCCAGTCGGACAGGGTGGAACACCGGGGAGCTGTTTTTT CASRTGWNTGELFF
- TRBJ1-2 TRBV7-9 TRBD1 TGTGCCAGCAGCCCTCAGACAGGGGCAGACTATGGCTACACCTTC CASSPQTGADYGYTF
- TRBJ1-3 TRBV19 TRBD1 TGTGCCAGTACCGTGACAGGGGCTGGAAACACCATATATTTT CASTVTGAGNTIYF
- TRBJ2-2 TRBV9 TRBD1 TGTGCCAGCAGCCGCCGGGACAGGGGGCAAACCGGGGAGCTGTTTTTT CASSRRDRGQTGELFF
- TRBJ1-1 TRBV5-1 TRBD1 TGCGCCAGCAGCTTGGCCCAGGGGGTGGGCACTGAAGCTTTCTTT CASSLAQGVGTEAFF
- TRBJ2-5 TRBV5-1 - TGCGCCAGCAGCTTGGGGGCAGGACAAGAGACCCAGTACTTC CASSLGAGQETQYF
- TRBJ2-7 TRBV7-8 TRBD2 TGTGCCAGCAGCTTAGGGCTAGCGGGAGGGCCTTACGAGCAGTACTTC CASSLGLAGGPYEQYF
- TRBJ2-3 TRBV4-1 - TGCGCCAGCAGCCGCCTGGACCAGGGGGATACGCAGTATTTT CASSRLDQGDTQYF
- TRBJ2-2 TRBV6-1 - TGTGCCAGCACCCGGGACACGAACACCGGGGAGCTGTTTTTT CASTRDTNTGELFF
- TRBJ2-2 TRBV19 - TGTGCCAGTAGTATAGATAGGGGTACCCCCGGGGAGCTGTTTTTT CASSIDRGTPGELFF
- TRBJ2-3 TRBV19 - TGTGCCAGTGCAGGGGTCACAGATGGTACGCAGTATTTT CASAGVTDGTQYF
- TRBJ2-7 TRBV2 TRBD2 TGTGCCAGCAGACCATTAGCGGGGGGGGGCGAGCAGTACTTC CASRPLAGGGEQYF
- TRBJ1-2 TRBV6-1 TRBD1 TGTGCCAGCAGTGAAGGGGACAGGGGGTACTATGGCTACACCTTC CASSEGDRGYYGYTF
- TRBJ1-1 TRBV27 - TGTTCCTCGGGGAGACCTCCTAACACTGAAGCTTTCTTT CSSGRPPNTEAFF
- TRBJ2-7 TRBV27 - TGTGCCAGCAGACGGGACTTCGAATCCTCGGAGCAGTACTTC CASRRDFESSEQYF
- TRBJ2-6 TRBV13 TRBD1 TGTGCCAGCAGCATTTACAGGGGATCAGGGGCCAACGTCCTGACTTTC CASSIYRGSGANVLTF
- TRBJ2-1 TRBV6-5 TRBD2 TGTGCCAGCAGTCCTAGCGGGCCTTACAATGAGCAGTTCTTC CASSPSGPYNEQFF
- TRBJ2-1 TRBV11-3 - TGTGCCAGCAGTCCCTCTAAAGGCGGTGAGCAGTTCTTC CASSPSKGGEQFF
- TRBJ1-3 TRBV7-8 TRBD1 TGTGCCAGCAGCACCTCAGGGGGGGGAAACACCATATATTTT CASSTSGGGNTIYF
- TRBJ1-1 TRBV6-6 - TGTGCCAGCAGTTACTTAGGGGAGAACACTGAAGCTTTCTTT CASSYLGENTEAFF
- TRBJ1-2 TRBV5-6 TRBD1 TGTGCCAGCAGCGGGGACAGACACTATGGCTACACCTTC CASSGDRHYGYTF
- TRBJ2-5 TRBV5-6 - TGTGCCAGCAGGGCAAACGGGGGGCGAGAGACCCAGTACTTC CASRANGGRETQYF
- TRBJ2-2 TRBV28 - TGTGCCAGCGGAGGGCAGACGAACACCGGGGAGCTGTTTTTT CASGGQTNTGELFF
- TRBJ2-1 TRBV7-3 TRBD2 TGTGCCAGCAGCTTAAGTAGCGGGGCTAACAATGAGCAGTTCTTC CASSLSSGANNEQFF
- TRBJ2-7 TRBV6-5 - TGTGCCAGCAAAGGACGGACAGCGTCCTACGAGCAGTACTTC CASKGRTASYEQYF
- TRBJ2-1 TRBV7-3 TRBD2 TGTGCCAGCTCGGGCGGGGGGGCCAGTAATGAGCAGTTCTTC CASSGGGASNEQFF
- TRBJ1-4 TRBV4-2 - TGTGCCAGCAGCCAAGGTTCGGCAACTAATGAAAAACTGTTTTTT CASSQGSATNEKLFF
few TRBJ2-7 TRBV28 TRBD2 TGTGCCAGCAGTTTAAATGGTCCGGCTAGCGGGAGGAACGAGCAGTACTTC CASSLNGPASGRNEQYF
few TRBJ2-3 TRBV5-4 TRBD2 TGTGCCAGCAGCTTGAGGGCTAGCGGGAGTGGGCGCCCCACAGATACGCAGTATTTT CASSLRASGSGRPTDTQYF
- TRBJ2-2 TRBV5-1 TRBD2 TGCGCCAGCAACCTAGCGGGAGGCAACACCGGGGAGCTGTTTTTT CASNLAGGNTGELFF
- TRBJ2-2 TRBV30 - TGTGCCCGGACAGAGAACACCGGGGAGCTGTTTTTT CARTENTGELFF
- TRBJ1-1 TRBV7-6 TRBD1 TGTGCCAGCAGCTTCCGTGGGACAGGGGACGTCACTGAAGCTTTCTTT CASSFRGTGDVTEAFF
- TRBJ2-2 TRBV27 TRBD2 TGTGCCAGCAGTTGGGTTAGCGGGAGGGCTCGGAACACCGGGGAGCTGTTTTTT CASSWVSGRARNTGELFF
- TRBJ2-7 TRBV7-2 - TGTGCCAGCAGCTATGCTTTTAGCTCCTACGAGCAGTACTTC CASSYAFSSYEQYF
- TRBJ2-7 TRBV5-4 TRBD2 TGTGCCAGCAGCTTGGAGCTAGCGGAGGATGGGGAGCAGTACTTC CASSLELAEDGEQYF
few TRBJ1-1 TRBV4-2 TRBD1 TGTGCCAGCAGCCAAGTCTTCGGACAGGGTGAAGCTTTCTTT CASSQVFGQGEAFF
once TRBJ2-1 TRBV7-8 - TGTGCCAGCAGCTTAGACTGGCTAGACTCCTACAATGAGCAGTTCTTC CASSLDWLDSYNEQFF
- TRBJ2-3 TRBV7-8 TRBD2 TGTGCCAGCAGCTTACTAGCGGGGGGGAGCACAGATACGCAGTATTTT CASSLLAGGSTDTQYF